This is a list of T cell receptor beta chains from one sample in a study of memory CD4+ T cells and cytomegalovirus serostatus. This table comes from immunoSEQ multiplex PCR, and its TCRdb copy is limited to in-frame clones, with some not included. Here the sample spans roughly 42,000 clones, around 78% being singletons. Sequencing was done on a sample of memory CD4+ T cells from blood. The receptors here all came from an adult in good health and CMV-seronegative. Both conserved end residues are part of each CDR3.

J gene: TRBJ2-5; V gene: TRBV5-4; CDR3 protein: CASSLSSGGAKTQYF
J gene: TRBJ1-2; V gene: TRBV19; CDR3 protein: CASSDKVSLSGYTF
J gene: TRBJ1-1; V gene: TRBV20-1; CDR3 protein: CSARGQSF
J gene: TRBJ2-7; V gene: TRBV6-6; CDR3 protein: CASSYTGASYEQYF
J gene: TRBJ2-1; V gene: TRBV6-1; CDR3 protein: CASSEELASGYNEQFF
J gene: TRBJ2-4; V gene: TRBV18; CDR3 protein: CASSPVTGTGYF
J gene: TRBJ2-3; V gene: TRBV28; CDR3 protein: CASRGTSGVDTQYF
J gene: TRBJ2-7; V gene: TRBV7-8; CDR3 protein: CASTTGSSYEQYF
J gene: TRBJ1-6; V gene: TRBV7-2; CDR3 protein: CASSTRDRVSPLHF
J gene: TRBJ2-5; V gene: TRBV25-1; CDR3 protein: CASSVQQARGTQYF
J gene: TRBJ2-2; V gene: TRBV19; CDR3 protein: CATTRTVVNTGELFF
J gene: TRBJ1-2; V gene: TRBV25-1; CDR3 protein: CASSEAGTFYGYTF
J gene: TRBJ2-5; V gene: TRBV2; CDR3 protein: CAGRDRGPTQYF
J gene: TRBJ2-1; V gene: TRBV6-1; CDR3 protein: CASSGVLSSYNEQFF
J gene: TRBJ1-1; V gene: TRBV6-5; CDR3 protein: CASSLRPTGEQGAFF
J gene: TRBJ2-3; V gene: TRBV29-1; CDR3 protein: CSVEGGTDTQYF
J gene: TRBJ2-5; V gene: TRBV28; CDR3 protein: CASSLMAGGRGIETQYF
J gene: TRBJ1-3; V gene: TRBV10-2; CDR3 protein: CASRVGLGQGARGNTIYF
J gene: .; V gene: TRBV27; CDR3 protein: CASSLYAIHESSYEQYF
J gene: TRBJ2-7; V gene: TRBV29-1; CDR3 protein: CSVGRDTLYEQYF
J gene: TRBJ1-1; V gene: TRBV18; CDR3 protein: CASSLLQDNTEAFF
J gene: TRBJ1-1; V gene: TRBV15; CDR3 protein: CATSIRGNTEAFF
J gene: TRBJ1-1; V gene: TRBV10-2; CDR3 protein: CASSGTTANTEAFF
J gene: TRBJ2-7; V gene: TRBV2; CDR3 protein: CASSPNSGGAGEQYF
J gene: TRBJ2-2; V gene: TRBV6-6; CDR3 protein: CASTQDSSGELFF
J gene: TRBJ1-2; V gene: TRBV6-1; CDR3 protein: CASSLDRVGGYTF
J gene: TRBJ2-5; V gene: TRBV30; CDR3 protein: CAWSPAEETQYF
J gene: TRBJ2-5; V gene: TRBV7-8; CDR3 protein: CASSSRHREQETQYF
J gene: TRBJ1-2; V gene: TRBV5-1; CDR3 protein: CASRPGSNYGYTF
J gene: TRBJ2-3; V gene: TRBV10-2; CDR3 protein: CASSTERTQYF
J gene: TRBJ2-3; V gene: TRBV7-9; CDR3 protein: CASSLELAGAVTQYF
J gene: TRBJ2-5; V gene: TRBV18; CDR3 protein: CASSPAGGRERTQYF
J gene: TRBJ2-3; V gene: TRBV11-1; CDR3 protein: CASSFLTSGGTDTQYF
J gene: TRBJ1-6; V gene: TRBV10-3; CDR3 protein: CAISPTGGTNSPLHF
J gene: TRBJ2-7; V gene: TRBV5-1; CDR3 protein: CASSLRTSSYEQYF
J gene: TRBJ2-5; V gene: TRBV6-6; CDR3 protein: CASSYFVDETQYF
J gene: TRBJ2-1; V gene: TRBV2; CDR3 protein: CASSVERDNEQFF
J gene: TRBJ2-3; V gene: TRBV6-4; CDR3 protein: CASRDSVTDTTDTQYF
J gene: TRBJ1-2; V gene: TRBV10-2; CDR3 protein: CASSPGGGYGYTF
J gene: TRBJ1-3; V gene: TRBV18; CDR3 protein: CASSPFQGNTIYF
J gene: .; V gene: TRBV30; CDR3 protein: CAWKGQGFSYEQYF
J gene: TRBJ2-1; V gene: TRBV6-1; CDR3 protein: CASSLYNEQFF